This T cell receptor (beta chain) stems from a study of T cell responses to AZD1222 COVID-19 vaccine. With V trimmed by 4 bases and J by 6 bases, 5 bases remained unmatched. The CDR3 has 16 residues. Germline V gene lookup returns CDR1 LGHDT and CDR2 YNNKEL (reference sequence). General observations from the study: Repertoire sampling was restricted to post-peak T cell response timepoints. Two AZD1222 administrations were followed by greater Spike-specific TCR breadth and depth. At baseline, seropositivity was found in only a handful of AZD1222 recipients.

Some clones are missing from TCRdb's copy, which holds only in-frame ones; the method was immunoSEQ multiplex PCR. The repertoire includes more than 100,000 clones, nearly 90% of them detected once, and almost 4.5% sits in the top ten. This clone has only one observation. Antigen specificity is unknown. This receptor was identified in an adult in good health. This sequence joins TRBV3-1 (or the pseudogene TRBV3-2) and TRBJ2-1; 14 nucleotides align to TRBD2. The sample was peripheral blood, taken on day 0 of AZD1222 vaccination. This CDR3 reads CASSRATSGRANEQFF. The CDR3, as DNA: TGTGCCAGCAGCCGCGCGACTAGCGGGAGGGCCAATGAGCAGTTCTTC.